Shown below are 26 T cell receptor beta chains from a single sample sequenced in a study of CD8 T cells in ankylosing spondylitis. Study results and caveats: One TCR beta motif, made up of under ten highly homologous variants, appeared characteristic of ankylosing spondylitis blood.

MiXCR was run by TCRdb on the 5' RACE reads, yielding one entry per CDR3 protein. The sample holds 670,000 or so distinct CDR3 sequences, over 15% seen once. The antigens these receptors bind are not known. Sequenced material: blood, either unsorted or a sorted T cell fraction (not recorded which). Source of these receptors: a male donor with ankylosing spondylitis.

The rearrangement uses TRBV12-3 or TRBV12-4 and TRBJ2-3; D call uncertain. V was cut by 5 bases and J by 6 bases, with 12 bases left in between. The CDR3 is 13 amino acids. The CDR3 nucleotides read TGTGCCAGCAGTCCAACACAATCCGATACGCAGTATTTT. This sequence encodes CASSPTQSDTQYF.

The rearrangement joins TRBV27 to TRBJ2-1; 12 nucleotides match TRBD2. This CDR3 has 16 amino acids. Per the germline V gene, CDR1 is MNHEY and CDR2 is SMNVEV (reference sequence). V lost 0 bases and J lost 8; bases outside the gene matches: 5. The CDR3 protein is CASSLSRTSGTDEQFF. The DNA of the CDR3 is TGTGCCAGCAGTTTATCTCGGACTAGCGGGACCGATGAGCAGTTCTTC.

The DNA for the CDR3 is TGTGCCAGCAGCGCCGCTAGGACTAGCCTGGAGGAGACCCAGTACTTC. This translates into CASSAARTSLEETQYF. The chain combines TRBV9 with TRBJ2-5; 8 bases are a match to TRBD2. The V and J ends lost 3 bases and 5 bases, in that order; junction bases with no gene match: 12. This CDR3 region has 16 residues. Germline V gives CDR1 SGDLS, CDR2 YYNGEE.

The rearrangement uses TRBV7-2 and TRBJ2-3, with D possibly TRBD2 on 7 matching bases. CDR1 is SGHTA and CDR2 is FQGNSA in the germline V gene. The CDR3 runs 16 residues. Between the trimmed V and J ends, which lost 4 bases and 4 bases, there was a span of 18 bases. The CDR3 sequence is CASSWRGGALSDTQYF. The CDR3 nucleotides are TGTGCCAGCAGCTGGAGGGGGGGGGCTCTGTCAGATACGCAGTATTTT.

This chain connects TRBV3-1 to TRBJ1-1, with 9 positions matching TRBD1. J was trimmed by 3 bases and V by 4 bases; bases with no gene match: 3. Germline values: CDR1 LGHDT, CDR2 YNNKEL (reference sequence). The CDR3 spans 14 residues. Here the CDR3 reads CASSLRDRDTEAFF. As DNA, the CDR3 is TGTGCCAGCAGCCTCCGGGACAGGGACACTGAAGCTTTCTTT.

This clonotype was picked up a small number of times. The CDR3 protein is CASALGGTSGNTIYF. The CDR3 DNA reads TGTGCCAGCGCCTTGGGAGGGACCTCTGGAAACACCATATATTTT. The chain is built from TRBV12-3 or TRBV12-4 and TRBJ1-3; D perhaps matches TRBD1 (5 bases). Trimming removed 8 bases from V and 0 bases from J, with 14 bases in between. This CDR3 has 15 residues.

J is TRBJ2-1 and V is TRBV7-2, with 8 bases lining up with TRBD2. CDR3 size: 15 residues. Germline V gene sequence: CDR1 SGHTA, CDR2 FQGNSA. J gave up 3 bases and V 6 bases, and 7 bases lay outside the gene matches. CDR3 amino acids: CASRLSGTSYNEQFF. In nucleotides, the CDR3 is TGTGCCAGCAGGCTAAGTGGGACTAGCTACAATGAGCAGTTCTTC.

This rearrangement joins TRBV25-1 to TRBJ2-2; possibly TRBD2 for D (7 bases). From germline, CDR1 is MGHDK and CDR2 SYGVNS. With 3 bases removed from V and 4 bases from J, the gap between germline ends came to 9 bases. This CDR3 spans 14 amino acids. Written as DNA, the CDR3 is TGTGCCAGCAGTGACGGGGGGCTCACCGGGGAGCTGTTTTTT. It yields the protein CASSDGGLTGELFF.

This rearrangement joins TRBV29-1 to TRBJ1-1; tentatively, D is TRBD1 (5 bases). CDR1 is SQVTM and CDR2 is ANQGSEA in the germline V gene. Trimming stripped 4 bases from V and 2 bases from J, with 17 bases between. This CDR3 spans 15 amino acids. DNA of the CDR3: TGCAGCGTTGGTGAGGCAGGGTCTAGAAACACTGAAGCTTTCTTT. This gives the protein CSVGEAGSRNTEAFF.

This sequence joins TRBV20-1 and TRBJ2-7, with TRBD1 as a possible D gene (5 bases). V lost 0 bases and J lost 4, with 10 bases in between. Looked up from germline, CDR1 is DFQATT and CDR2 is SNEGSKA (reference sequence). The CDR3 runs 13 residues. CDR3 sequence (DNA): TGCAGTGCTAGAGACCAGGACAATTACGAGCAGTACTTC. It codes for CSARDQDNYEQYF.

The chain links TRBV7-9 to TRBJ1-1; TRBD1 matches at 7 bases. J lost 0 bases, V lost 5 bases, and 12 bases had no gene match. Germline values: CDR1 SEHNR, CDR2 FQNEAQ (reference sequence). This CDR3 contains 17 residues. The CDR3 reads CASSLLPPTGLNTEAFF. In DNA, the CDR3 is TGTGCCAGCAGCCTCCTTCCCCCGACAGGGCTGAACACTGAAGCTTTCTTT.

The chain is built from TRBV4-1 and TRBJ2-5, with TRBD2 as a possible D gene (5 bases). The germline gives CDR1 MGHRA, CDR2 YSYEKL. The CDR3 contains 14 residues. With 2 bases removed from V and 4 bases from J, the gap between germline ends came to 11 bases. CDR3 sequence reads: CASSQPVSAETQYF. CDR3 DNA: TGCGCCAGCAGCCAACCGGTTAGCGCAGAGACCCAGTACTTC.

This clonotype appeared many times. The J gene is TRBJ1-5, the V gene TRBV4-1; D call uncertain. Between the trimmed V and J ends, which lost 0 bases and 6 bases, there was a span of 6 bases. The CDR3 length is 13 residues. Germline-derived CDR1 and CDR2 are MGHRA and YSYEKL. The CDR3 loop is CASSQDPSQPQHF. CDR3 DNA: TGCGCCAGCAGCCAAGACCCAAGTCAGCCCCAGCATTTT.

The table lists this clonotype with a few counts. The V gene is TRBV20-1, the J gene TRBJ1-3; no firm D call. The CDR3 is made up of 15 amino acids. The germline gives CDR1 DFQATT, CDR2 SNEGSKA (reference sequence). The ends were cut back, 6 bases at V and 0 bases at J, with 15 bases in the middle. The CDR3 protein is CSAKWEALSGNTIYF. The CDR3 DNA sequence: TGCAGTGCCAAATGGGAGGCCCTCTCTGGAAACACCATATATTTT.

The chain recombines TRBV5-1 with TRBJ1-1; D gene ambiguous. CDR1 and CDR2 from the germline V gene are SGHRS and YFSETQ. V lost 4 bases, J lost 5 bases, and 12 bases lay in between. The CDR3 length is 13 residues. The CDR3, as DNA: TGCGCCAGCAGCGAGAGGCTCGGGACTGAAGCTTTCTTT. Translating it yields CASSERLGTEAFF.

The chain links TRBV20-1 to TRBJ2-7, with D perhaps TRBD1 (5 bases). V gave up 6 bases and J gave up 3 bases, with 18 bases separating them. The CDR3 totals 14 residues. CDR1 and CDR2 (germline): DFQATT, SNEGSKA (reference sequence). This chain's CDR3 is CSAPSSREYYEQYF. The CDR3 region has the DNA TGCAGTGCCCCCTCAAGCAGGGAATACTACGAGCAGTACTTC.

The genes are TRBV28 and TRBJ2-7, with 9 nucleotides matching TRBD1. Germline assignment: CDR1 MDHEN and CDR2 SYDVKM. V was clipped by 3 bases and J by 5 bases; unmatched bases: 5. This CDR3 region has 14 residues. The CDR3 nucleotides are TGTGCCAGCAGTTTTGGGACAGGGAGCCACGAGCAGTACTTC. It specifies CASSFGTGSHEQYF.

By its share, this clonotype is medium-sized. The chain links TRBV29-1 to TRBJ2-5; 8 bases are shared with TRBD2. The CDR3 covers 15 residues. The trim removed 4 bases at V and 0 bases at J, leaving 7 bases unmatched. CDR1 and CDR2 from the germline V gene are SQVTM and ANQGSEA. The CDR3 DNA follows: TGCAGCGTTGTACGGCTAGCGGGCTACCAAGAGACCCAGTACTTC. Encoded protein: CSVVRLAGYQETQYF.

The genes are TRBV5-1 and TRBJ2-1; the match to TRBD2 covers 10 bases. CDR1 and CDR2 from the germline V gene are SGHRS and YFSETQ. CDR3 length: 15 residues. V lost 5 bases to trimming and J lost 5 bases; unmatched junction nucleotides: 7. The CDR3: CASRSEAGGNNEQFF. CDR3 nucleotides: TGCGCCAGCAGGTCGGAAGCGGGAGGGAACAATGAGCAGTTCTTC.

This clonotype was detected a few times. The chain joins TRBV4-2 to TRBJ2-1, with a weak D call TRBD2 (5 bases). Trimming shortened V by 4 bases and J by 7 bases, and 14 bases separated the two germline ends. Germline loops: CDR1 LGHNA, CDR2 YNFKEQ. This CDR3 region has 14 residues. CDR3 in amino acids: CASSPPRRVNEQFF. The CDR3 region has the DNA TGTGCCAGCAGCCCCCCCCGGCGGGTTAATGAGCAGTTCTTC.

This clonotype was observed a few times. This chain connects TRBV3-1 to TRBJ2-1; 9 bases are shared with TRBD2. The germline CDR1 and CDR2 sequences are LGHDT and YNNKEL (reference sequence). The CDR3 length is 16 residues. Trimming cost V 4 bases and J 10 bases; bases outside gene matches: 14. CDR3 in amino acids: CASSPSPAGGRGEQFF. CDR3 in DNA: TGTGCCAGCAGCCCCTCCCCGGCGGGGGGGCGGGGAGAGCAGTTCTTC.

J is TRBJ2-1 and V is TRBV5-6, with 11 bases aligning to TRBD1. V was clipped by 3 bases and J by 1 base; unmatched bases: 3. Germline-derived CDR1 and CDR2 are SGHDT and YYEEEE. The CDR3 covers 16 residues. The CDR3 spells CASSSGQGVSYNEQFF. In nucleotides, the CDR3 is TGTGCCAGCAGCTCGGGACAGGGGGTTTCCTACAATGAGCAGTTCTTC.

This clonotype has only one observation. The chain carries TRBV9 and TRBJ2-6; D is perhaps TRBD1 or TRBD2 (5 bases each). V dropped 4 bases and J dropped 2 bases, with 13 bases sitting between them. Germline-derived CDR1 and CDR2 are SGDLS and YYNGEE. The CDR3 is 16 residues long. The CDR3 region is CASSPLLGAGANVLTF. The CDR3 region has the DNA TGTGCCAGCAGCCCCCTCCTGGGGGCTGGGGCCAACGTCCTGACTTTC.

CDR3 nucleotide sequence: TGCGCCAGCAGCCCTGTGGAGGCGGGGGGCACAGATACGCAGTATTTT. This sequence encodes CASSPVEAGGTDTQYF. The chain combines TRBV4-1 with TRBJ2-3; 7 bases align to TRBD2. The germline V gene has CDR1 MGHRA and CDR2 YSYEKL. The CDR3 contains 16 residues. J was trimmed by 1 base and V by 4 bases; bases with no gene match: 8.

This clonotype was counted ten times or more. The CDR3 protein is CSVSRDNEQFF. The CDR3 DNA sequence: TGCAGCGTTAGCAGGGACAATGAGCAGTTCTTC. The J gene is TRBJ2-1, the V gene TRBV29-1; tentatively, D is TRBD1 (5 bases). Per germline, CDR1 SQVTM and CDR2 ANQGSEA. The ends were cut back, 5 bases at V and 5 bases at J, with 7 bases in the middle. The CDR3 covers 11 residues.

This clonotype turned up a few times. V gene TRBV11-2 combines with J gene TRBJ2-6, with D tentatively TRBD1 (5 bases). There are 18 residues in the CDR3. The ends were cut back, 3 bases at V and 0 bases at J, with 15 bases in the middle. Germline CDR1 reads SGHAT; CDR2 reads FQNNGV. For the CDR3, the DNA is TGTGCCAGCAGCTTTTTAGACAGCGTTAACTCTGGGGCCAACGTCCTGACTTTC. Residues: CASSFLDSVNSGANVLTF.